The 26 T cell receptor beta chains given below trace back to one sample, sequenced in a study of T cells in tuberculosis. Here immunoSEQ multiplex PCR was the method, and the copy in TCRdb shows in-frame clones only, minus some. The sample includes tens of thousands of clones, approximately 93% seen only once; the top ten take about 10%. As to time point: new active TB diagnosis, blood taken before or within 7 days of starting treatment. The material sequenced was PBMCs, taken at tuberculosis diagnosis. The origin of the receptors is an adult with tuberculosis.

The V call is TRBV4-1, the J call TRBJ2-7; no reliable D call. V was cut by 1 base and J by 8 bases, with 12 bases left in between. Looked up from germline, CDR1 is MGHRA and CDR2 is YSYEKL. This CDR3 is built from 13 residues. CDR3 amino acids: CASSQVGEEKQYF. CDR3 coding DNA: TGCGCCAGCAGCCAAGTTGGAGAGGAAAAGCAGTACTTC.

This rearrangement joins TRBV6-6 to TRBJ2-5, with TRBD2 identical over 8 bases. V was pared by 6 bases and J by 2 bases, with 8 bases of the junction left unmatched. The CDR3 runs 15 residues. Germline values: CDR1 MNHNY, CDR2 SVGAGI (reference sequence). The CDR3 protein is CASSSETSAQETQYF. As DNA, the CDR3 is TGTGCCAGCAGCTCCGAGACTAGCGCACAAGAGACCCAGTACTTC.

The gene calls are TRBV14 and TRBJ2-3; possible D gene TRBD2, 5 bases. V lost 1 base and J 3 bases, leaving 14 bases between the germline ends. This CDR3 contains 16 residues. In germline, CDR1 is SGHDN, CDR2 FVKESK. The CDR3 spells CASSQVTRTSTDTQYF. CDR3 nucleotide sequence: TGTGCCAGCAGCCAAGTGACCCGGACTTCGACAGATACGCAGTATTTT.

V is TRBV19 and J is TRBJ1-1, with 9 positions matching TRBD1. CDR3 length equals 14 residues. The V gene end was trimmed by 5 bases and the J gene end by 3 bases; junction bases not matched to a gene: 4. Germline values: CDR1 LNHDA, CDR2 SQIVND (reference sequence). The CDR3 bases are TGTGCCAGTAGTTCAAACAGGGGGCACACTGAAGCTTTCTTT. Its protein is CASSSNRGHTEAFF.

The chain links TRBV5-1 to TRBJ2-1; D is possibly TRBD1 (7 bases). The germline V gene has CDR1 SGHRS and CDR2 YFSETQ. The CDR3 totals 15 residues. V was clipped by 1 base and J by 3 bases, with 11 bases between them. CDR3 bases: TGCGCCAGCAGCTTGTCGGGGGACAGCTACAATGAGCAGTTCTTC. Its translation is CASSLSGDSYNEQFF.

This clone has only one observation. The genes are TRBV11-1 and TRBJ2-3; TRBD2 matches at 15 bases. This CDR3 is built from 18 residues. In germline, CDR1 is SGHAT, CDR2 FQDESV (reference sequence). V lost 2 bases, J lost 4 bases, and 7 bases stayed unmatched. The DNA for the CDR3 is TGTGCCAGCAGCTTATGGACTAGCGGGAGGGCCGTTTCAGATACGCAGTATTTT. Its protein is CASSLWTSGRAVSDTQYF.

The chain uses TRBV5-1 and TRBJ2-7; D gene uncertain. V lost 1 base to trimming and J lost 5 bases, with 7 bases between them. The CDR3 loop spans 12 amino acids. CDR1 and CDR2 (germline): SGHRS, YFSETQ. CDR3 amino acids: CASSLNSNEQYF. In DNA form, the CDR3 reads TGCGCCAGCAGCTTGAACAGCAACGAGCAGTACTTC.

The J gene is TRBJ1-1, the V gene TRBV15, with a weak D call TRBD1 (5 bases). The V end was cut by 3 bases, the J end by 3 bases, with 14 bases between. The CDR3 totals 15 residues. Germline assignment: CDR1 LNHNV and CDR2 YYDKDF (reference sequence). DNA for the CDR3: TGTGCCACCAGCAGGACCGGGAGGGGTGACACTGAAGCTTTCTTT. Translating gives CATSRTGRGDTEAFF.

This chain joins TRBV5-1 and TRBJ1-2; 8 bases line up with TRBD1. The V gene end was trimmed by 4 bases and the J gene end by 4 bases; junction bases not matched to a gene: 6. The CDR3 is 14 amino acids. Per germline, CDR1 SGHRS and CDR2 YFSETQ. The CDR3 nucleotides read TGCGCCAGCAGCCCTGGACAGGGAATCTATGGCTACACCTTC. Translated: CASSPGQGIYGYTF.

The J gene is TRBJ1-2, the V gene TRBV19; TRBD1 might be the D (6 bases). Germline lookup yields CDR1 LNHDA and CDR2 SQIVND (reference sequence). The CDR3 has 16 residues. Trimming cost V 8 bases and J 6 bases, with 25 bases left between them. CDR3 loop: CASWGLSTGTIDGYTF. For the CDR3, the DNA is TGTGCCAGTTGGGGCCTTTCTACAGGGACAATTGATGGCTACACCTTC.

This chain joins TRBV27 and TRBJ2-7; D perhaps matches TRBD2 (6 bases). CDR1 is MNHEY, CDR2 SMNVEV, per germline (reference sequence). V gave up 3 bases and J gave up 4 bases, with 10 bases separating them. CDR3 size: 13 residues. Here the CDR3 DNA reads TGTGCCAGCAGTTTGGAAGGACTATACGAGCAGTACTTC. It translates to CASSLEGLYEQYF.

The chain joins TRBV2 to TRBJ1-2, with 7 bases matching TRBD1. This CDR3 has 13 residues. Unmatched junction bases numbered 0, after V lost 1 base and J lost 4 bases. Per germline, CDR1 SNHLY and CDR2 FYNNEI. The CDR3 DNA is TGTGCCAGCAGTGAAGACAGGGGCTATGGCTACACCTTC. As protein: CASSEDRGYGYTF.

J is TRBJ2-3 and V is TRBV6-6; 7 bases line up with TRBD1. V shed 7 bases, J shed 2 bases, and the junction held 6 bases outside the gene matches. Germline V gene data show CDR1 as MNHNY and CDR2 as SVGAGI (reference sequence). The CDR3 has 14 residues. In nucleotides, the CDR3 is TGTGCCAGCAACAAACAGGGGTACACAGATACGCAGTATTTT. It translates to CASNKQGYTDTQYF.

The gene calls are TRBV27 and TRBJ2-3; a weak D match, TRBD2 (6 bases). The ends were cut back, 7 bases at V and 0 bases at J, with 11 bases in the middle. Germline V lookup: CDR1 MNHEY, CDR2 SMNVEV (reference sequence). This CDR3 is built from 14 residues. CDR3: CASTDRGSTDTQYF. CDR3 DNA: TGTGCCAGCACAGACCGGGGGAGCACAGATACGCAGTATTTT.

This clone showed up just once. V and J are TRBV5-4 and TRBJ2-7; a weak D match, TRBD2 (7 bases). The V gene's germline CDR1 is SGHNT and CDR2 YYREEE (reference sequence). V was trimmed by 4 bases and J by 4 bases, leaving 24 bases between them. This CDR3 has 17 residues. The CDR3, as DNA: TGTGCCAGCAGCCCGGGGGGCGTAAGCAGGGGTAGGTACGAGCAGTACTTC. It specifies CASSPGGVSRGRYEQYF.

The V and J genes are TRBV4-1 and TRBJ2-1; 7 bases line up with TRBD2. Germline CDR1 and CDR2: MGHRA and YSYEKL. This CDR3 region has 15 residues. The J segment lost 8 bases and the V segment lost 1 base, leaving 8 bases of the junction unmatched. The DNA of the CDR3 is TGCGCCAGCAGCCAAGCTCAGGGAGGGTTCGATGAGCAGTTCTTC. Encoded protein: CASSQAQGGFDEQFF.

The chain is built from TRBV6-5 and TRBJ1-3, with 7 bases that match TRBD1. CDR3 length equals 16 residues. The J segment lost 4 bases and the V segment lost 0 bases, leaving 6 bases of the junction unmatched. Germline CDR1 is MNHEY and CDR2 is SVGAGI. CDR3 region: CASSYSQTGRGNTIYF. For the CDR3, the DNA is TGTGCCAGCAGTTACTCGCAGACAGGGAGAGGAAACACCATATATTTT.

J is TRBJ1-1 and V is TRBV7-9; no reliable D call. The CDR3 has 11 amino acids. Trimming removed 4 bases from V and 7 bases from J, with 7 bases in between. In germline, CDR1 is SEHNR, CDR2 FQNEAQ (reference sequence). The CDR3: CASSSGFEAFF. CDR3 nucleotide sequence: TGTGCCAGCAGCTCAGGATTTGAAGCTTTCTTT.

V and J are TRBV28 and TRBJ2-7, with 12 positions matching TRBD2. V lost 4 bases and J lost 2; bases outside the gene matches: 3. Germline CDR1 reads MDHEN; CDR2 reads SYDVKM. The CDR3 has 15 amino acids. CDR3 sequence (DNA): TGTGCCAGCAGTTCCCGACTAGCGGGGGCCTACGAGCAGTACTTC. Its translation is CASSSRLAGAYEQYF.

V gene TRBV5-6 combines with J gene TRBJ2-1; TRBD2 is a possible D gene (6 bases). CDR1 and CDR2 from the germline V gene are SGHDT and YYEEEE. There are 15 residues in the CDR3. V was pared by 5 bases and J by 3 bases, with 15 bases between. This CDR3 is CASSSPGLNYNEQFF. The CDR3 DNA is TGTGCCAGCAGTTCCCCGGGACTTAACTACAATGAGCAGTTCTTC.

The V and J genes are TRBV27 and TRBJ2-7, with D perhaps matching TRBD2 (5 bases). This CDR3 is built from 10 residues. The germline CDR1 and CDR2 sequences are MNHEY and SMNVEV (reference sequence). Trimming took off 8 bases at V and 4 bases at J, with 6 bases between the two ends. The CDR3 coding sequence is TGTGCCAGCGGGGAGTACGAGCAGTACTTC. It specifies CASGEYEQYF.

The chain combines TRBV11-3 with TRBJ1-1; D gene unclear. Trimming stripped 4 bases from V and 0 bases from J, with 12 bases between. CDR3 length equals 15 residues. CDR1 SGHNT and CDR2 YENEEA come from the germline V gene. As DNA, the CDR3 is TGTGCCAGCAGCTACTACATGGCCATGAACACTGAAGCTTTCTTT. This translates into CASSYYMAMNTEAFF.

The V call is TRBV28, the J call TRBJ1-4; D uncertain. The length of the CDR3 is 11 residues. V shed 6 bases and J shed 4 bases, with 3 bases lying between them. Germline V gene lookup returns CDR1 MDHEN and CDR2 SYDVKM. CDR3 loop: CASSYNEKLFF. The DNA for the CDR3 is TGTGCCAGCAGCTATAATGAAAAACTGTTTTTT.

This chain connects TRBV7-3 to TRBJ2-6, with 7 positions matching TRBD1. V was clipped by 2 bases and J by 2 bases; unmatched bases: 3. CDR3 size: 16 residues. Germline V gives CDR1 SGHTA, CDR2 FQGTGA. The DNA of the CDR3 is TGTGCCAGCAGCTTAGCAGACAGGGCTGGGGCCAACGTCCTGACTTTC. It is translated as CASSLADRAGANVLTF.

The rearrangement links TRBV7-8 to TRBJ2-1; 11 bases align to TRBD1. Germline CDR1 and CDR2: SGHVS and FQNEAQ. This CDR3 region has 16 residues. Unmatched junction bases numbered 7, after V lost 5 bases and J lost 4 bases. CDR3 bases: TGTGCCAGCAGCCCAAGGACAGGGGGCTCGTACAATGAGCAGTTCTTC. This gives the protein CASSPRTGGSYNEQFF.

This clone was seen more than once but under ten times. V and J are TRBV21-1 and TRBJ2-7; the D call in the table, TRBD2, was not verified against the DNA. TRBV21-1 is a pseudogene locus. The length of the CDR3 is 15 residues. CDR3 loop: CASSKGGSSPYEQYF. For the CDR3, the DNA is TGTGCCAGCAGCAAAGGTGGAAGTAGCCCCTACGAGCAGTACTTC.